Following are 20 T cell receptor beta chains from one sample sequenced in a study of blood T cells in healthy people across ages. With a J-beta primer mix and a sample-barcoded 5' primer, a second PCR ran about 7 to 12 cycles. TCRdb re-called the 5' RACE reads with MiXCR, one entry per CDR3 protein. In the table there are some 850,000 distinct CDR3 sequences, under 30% of which are singletons. The sample was also reused in another study, on T cells of mothers and their children.

The sample consisted of blood. Source of these receptors: a boy between 10 and 17 years old in good health.

The genes are TRBV7-2 and TRBJ1-2, with D maybe TRBD1 (5 bases). CDR1 SGHTA and CDR2 FQGNSA come from the germline V gene. Between the trimmed V and J ends, which lost 7 bases and 2 bases, there was a span of 17 bases. The CDR3 is 15 residues long. The CDR3 DNA sequence: TGTGCCAGCATCCCCGAGACGGGACGGAACTATGGCTACACCTTC. Protein sequence: CASIPETGRNYGYTF.

This chain uses TRBV7-3 with TRBJ2-5, with D perhaps TRBD1 or TRBD2 (6 bases each). Trimming pared 5 bases from V and 10 bases from J, leaving 14 bases between. CDR3 length: 12 residues. Germline CDR1 and CDR2: SGHTA and FQGTGA. The CDR3: CASSPSEGVQYF. DNA of the CDR3: TGTGCCAGCAGCCCCTCGGAGGGGGTCCAGTACTTC.

V gene TRBV7-3 combines with J gene TRBJ2-2; 10 bases fit TRBD2. Germline CDR1 is SGHTA and CDR2 is FQGTGA. With V trimmed by 2 bases and J by 5 bases, 8 bases remained unmatched. This CDR3 region has 17 residues. CDR3 region: CASSLLAGAPGTGELFF. CDR3 nucleotides: TGTGCCAGCAGCTTACTAGCGGGGGCCCCGGGGACCGGGGAGCTGTTTTTT.

J is TRBJ1-1 and V is TRBV20-1, with TRBD1 identical over 11 bases. Looked up from germline, CDR1 is DFQATT and CDR2 is SNEGSKA (reference sequence). The J segment lost 1 base and the V segment lost 6 bases, leaving 7 bases of the junction unmatched. The CDR3 length is 15 residues. CDR3 sequence reads: CSALGTGGRNTEAFF. CDR3 nucleotides: TGCAGTGCCCTCGGGACAGGGGGAAGGAACACTGAAGCTTTCTTT.

The chain recombines TRBV25-1 with TRBJ2-6; D is undetermined. CDR3 length: 17 residues. Trimming shortened V by 3 bases and J by 0 bases, and 12 bases separated the two germline ends. Germline values: CDR1 MGHDK, CDR2 SYGVNS. The CDR3 nucleotides are TGTGCCAGCAGTGACGGAGCAGGATACTCTGGGGCCAACGTCCTGACTTTC. Protein: CASSDGAGYSGANVLTF. The full variable domain, completed using reference TRBV25-1 and TRBJ2-6, is EADIYQTPRYLVIGTGKKITLECSQTMGHDKMYWYQQDPGMELHLIHYSYGVNSTEKGDLSSESTVSRIRTEHFPLTLESARPSHTSQYLCASSDGAGYSGANVLTFGAGSRLTVL.

The table lists this clonotype with many counts. This chain links TRBV29-1 with TRBJ2-2; no clear D gene. The CDR3 is 12 residues long. Germline loops: CDR1 SQVTM, CDR2 ANQGSEA. Trimming stripped 4 bases from V and 4 bases from J, with 7 bases between. CDR3 DNA sequence: TGCAGCGTTGTAGCCGGCACCGGGGAGCTGTTTTTT. It translates to CSVVAGTGELFF.

The V and J genes are TRBV7-2 and TRBJ2-3, with 10 bases identical to TRBD2. The germline gives CDR1 SGHTA, CDR2 FQGNSA. J lost 4 bases, V lost 6 bases, and 13 bases had no gene match. The CDR3 runs 17 residues. The CDR3 sequence is CASSSRPSGLAADTQYF. The CDR3 nucleotides are TGTGCCAGCAGTTCCCGCCCCTCCGGACTAGCGGCAGATACGCAGTATTTT.

This clonotype was detected many times. The chain couples TRBV4-2 to TRBJ1-3; tentative D call: TRBD1 (6 bases). The V and J ends lost 4 bases and 0 bases respectively, with 16 bases between them. This CDR3 region has 17 residues. Germline CDR1 and CDR2: LGHNA and YNFKEQ. The CDR3: CASSRLEGGSSGNTIYF. The CDR3 region has the DNA TGTGCCAGCAGCCGCCTGGAGGGGGGGAGCTCTGGAAACACCATATATTTT.

J is TRBJ1-2 and V is TRBV6-6, with TRBD1 matching 8 bases. Looked up from germline, CDR1 is MNHNY and CDR2 is SVGAGI (reference sequence). The length of the CDR3 is 16 residues. V lost 5 bases and J lost 0; bases outside the gene matches: 8. The CDR3 is CASSTGTGSPNYGYTF. Written as DNA, the CDR3 is TGTGCCAGCAGTACGGGGACAGGTTCCCCTAACTATGGCTACACCTTC.

This sequence joins TRBV11-2 and TRBJ2-3; D perhaps matches TRBD2 (5 bases). This CDR3 is 15 amino acids long. V was cut by 2 bases and J by 0 bases, with 9 bases left in between. Germline-derived CDR1 and CDR2 are SGHAT and FQNNGV. The CDR3 DNA reads TGTGCCAGCAGCTTAACTAGATCAAGCACAGATACGCAGTATTTT. Encoded protein: CASSLTRSSTDTQYF.

There are a few counts of this clonotype. The chain employs TRBV5-1 and TRBJ1-2; D ambiguous. The length of the CDR3 is 15 residues. The germline CDR1 and CDR2 sequences are SGHRS and YFSETQ. Between the trimmed V and J ends, which lost 0 bases and 4 bases, there was a span of 13 bases. The CDR3 loop reads CASSLALGHPYGYTF. The DNA for the CDR3 is TGCGCCAGCAGCTTGGCCCTTGGGCACCCCTATGGCTACACCTTC.

The gene calls are TRBV10-3 and TRBJ1-1; D remains unclear. Germline V gene sequence: CDR1 ENHRY, CDR2 SYGVKD. The CDR3 has 13 amino acids. With 0 bases removed from V and 2 bases from J, the gap between germline ends came to 4 bases. For the CDR3, the DNA is TGTGCCATCAGTGAGTCGGACAACACTGAAGCTTTCTTT. Its protein product is CAISESDNTEAFF.

About this clonotype: This clone may be a read error of a much larger clone one base away. The gene calls are TRBV5-5 and TRBJ2-1; tentative D call: TRBD2 (5 bases). The CDR3 is 15 amino acids. The V gene's germline CDR1 is SGHKS and CDR2 YYEKEE (reference sequence). CDR3 nucleotide sequence: TGTGCCAGCAGCTTGATTACTAGTTCCTACAATGAGCGGTTCTTC. Its protein is CASSLITSSYNERFF.

The table lists this clonotype with a few counts. V is TRBV2 and J is TRBJ2-6; 11 bases line up with TRBD1. The length of the CDR3 is 16 residues. Germline trimming cut 4 bases from V and 6 bases from J; bases unmatched to any gene: 5. Germline V gives CDR1 SNHLY, CDR2 FYNNEI. CDR3 DNA sequence: TGTGCCAGCAGTGGGGACAGGGGGTTTGCGGCCAACGTCCTGACTTTC. Amino acid sequence: CASSGDRGFAANVLTF.

The chain has TRBV6-6 and TRBJ2-1; D unclear. The closer fit of TRBJ2-7 to the DNA end suggests the J call may be wrong. CDR3 length: 15 residues. Per germline, CDR1 MNHNY and CDR2 SVGAGI (reference sequence). The CDR3 sequence is CASSTPLKGVYEQYF. CDR3 in DNA: TGTGCCAGCAGTACCCCATTGAAGGGCGTCTACGAGCAGTACTTC.

V is TRBV20-1 and J is TRBJ2-1, with 9 bases fitting TRBD2. Germline V CDR1 and CDR2: DFQATT, SNEGSKA (reference sequence). The CDR3 consists of 15 residues. V was clipped by 0 bases and J by 8 bases; unmatched bases: 8. The CDR3 nucleotides are TGCAGTGCTAGAGATCTGGCGGGGGGGCGCGATGAGCAGTTCTTC. This sequence encodes CSARDLAGGRDEQFF.

The V gene is TRBV3-1, the J gene TRBJ2-7; D is perhaps TRBD1 (6 bases). CDR1 is LGHDT, CDR2 YNNKEL, per germline (reference sequence). The CDR3 is made up of 14 amino acids. Trimming pared 1 base from V and 6 bases from J, leaving 13 bases between. CDR3 nucleotide sequence: TGTGCCAGCAGCCAAGGCACAGGGAAGGGCGAGCAGTACTTC. Its protein is CASSQGTGKGEQYF.

This clonotype was observed a handful of times. The CDR3 nucleotides are TGTGCCAGCAGTGAATGGGGTGACAGAGACACAGATACGCAGTATTTT. It encodes CASSEWGDRDTDTQYF. The J gene is TRBJ2-3, the V gene TRBV6-1; D may be TRBD1 (5 bases). CDR1 MNHNS and CDR2 SASEGT come from the germline V gene. The V end lost 2 bases, the J end lost 2 bases, and 14 bases lay between the germline ends. The CDR3 consists of 16 residues.

The chain is built from TRBV2 and TRBJ2-3, with D hard to call. This CDR3 region has 14 residues. Germline V gene sequence: CDR1 SNHLY, CDR2 FYNNEI. V gave up 8 bases and J gave up 0 bases, with 12 bases separating them. This CDR3 reads CASVGPISTDTQYF. The CDR3 DNA sequence: TGTGCCAGCGTAGGCCCGATTAGCACAGATACGCAGTATTTT. Looking up the rest from reference TRBV2 and TRBJ2-3 gives the full variable domain: EPEVTQTPSHQVTQMGQEVILRCVPISNHLYFYWYRQILGQKVEFLVSFYNNEISEKSEIFDDQFSVERPDGSNFTLKIRSTKLEDSAMYFCASVGPISTDTQYFGPGTRLTVL.

The V call is TRBV7-9, the J call TRBJ2-7; the match to TRBD1 covers 8 bases. With V trimmed by 5 bases and J by 2 bases, 14 bases remained unmatched. Germline V gene lookup returns CDR1 SEHNR and CDR2 FQNEAQ (reference sequence). This CDR3 is built from 17 residues. The CDR3 loop is CASSPPGQGTSPYEQYF. The CDR3 coding sequence is TGTGCCAGCAGCCCACCTGGACAGGGAACATCCCCCTACGAGCAGTACTTC. The complete variable domain, with remaining parts taken from reference TRBV7-9 and TRBJ2-7, reads DTGVSQNPRHKITKRGQNVTFRCDPISEHNRLYWYRQTLGQGPEFLTYFQNEAQLEKSRLLSDRFSAERPKGSFSTLEIQRTEQGDSAMYLCASSPPGQGTSPYEQYFGPGTRLTVT.